Listed below are T cell receptor delta chains from one sample, sequenced in a study of Vδ1+ human thymocytes. TCRdb repeated clone calling on the multiplex PCR reads with CATT. Among some 25,000 delta-chain clones listed, more than 6% were seen once. Material: Vdelta1+ gamma-delta thymocytes from the thymus. The receptors come from a girl under three years old who had congenital heart surgery. The CDR3 runs from the conserved cysteine through the conserved F or W. The order of the fields is clone size, V gene, J gene, CDR3 length, D gene, CDR3 protein, CDR3 DNA. The D gene is left open where the match is weak. Size values are once, few and many counts, or a class for expanded clones, and some rows have none.

medium-sized	TRDV2	TRDJ1	21	.	CACDTGRVGVLGPTYTDKLIF	TGTGCCTGTGACACCGGGCGAGTGGGAGTACTGGGACCAACGTACACCGATAAACTCATCTTT
.	TRDV1	TRDJ1	18	TRDD3	CALGELKTALGGPDKLIF	TGTGCTCTTGGGGAGCTAAAAACTGCGCTGGGGGGCCCCGATAAACTCATCTTT
few	TRDV1	TRDJ1	19	TRDD3	CALGIAWGITRPPNDKLIF	TGTGCTCTTGGGATAGCCTGGGGGATAACCAGGCCCCCCAACGATAAACTCATCTTT
.	TRDV1	TRDJ1	16	TRDD3	CALGKGGGSRRDKLIF	TGTGCTCTTGGGAAGGGTGGGGGATCGAGGCGCGACAAACTCATCTTT
.	TRDV1	TRDJ1	20	TRDD3	CALGELFWGITRGFTDKLIF	TGTGCTCTTGGGGAACTCTTCTGGGGGATAACGAGGGGGTTCACCGATAAACTCATCTTT
.	TRDV1	TRDJ1	18	TRDD2	CALGPPSFLSSDRDKLIF	TGTGCTCTTGGGCCACCATCCTTCCTATCCTCCGACCGAGATAAACTCATCTTT
.	TRDV1	TRDJ1	20	TRDD3	CALGSTYVLTGGYITDKLIF	TGTGCTCTTGGGAGCACCTACGTCCTTACTGGGGGATATATAACCGATAAACTCATCTTT
.	TRDV1	TRDJ1	14	.	CALGEVSWEGELIF	TGTGCTCTTGGGGAAGTTAGCTGGGAGGGGGAACTCATCTTT
.	TRDV1	TRDJ1	20	TRDD3	CALGELRLGDTSAHTDKLIF	TGTGCTCTTGGGGAACTCCGGCTGGGGGATACGAGTGCGCACACCGATAAACTCATCTTT
few	TRDV1	TRDJ1	15	.	CALGMPCPSHDKLIF	TGTGCTCTTGGTATGCCCTGTCCTTCCCACGATAAACTCATCTTT
few	TRAV29/DV5	TRDJ1	22	TRDD3	CAASVGVRAGYSLARYTDKLIF	TGTGCAGCAAGCGTTGGGGTAAGGGCGGGATACTCTCTTGCCCGTTACACCGATAAACTCATCTTT
few	TRDV1	TRDJ1	18	TRDD3	CALGELITGRGITDKLIF	TGTGCTCTTGGGGAATTGATTACTGGCCGGGGGATAACCGATAAACTCATCTTT
.	TRDV1	TRDJ2	19	TRDD3	CALGDDRPGDMGWAAQLFF	TGTGCTCTTGGGGACGACCGTCCTGGGGATATGGGGTGGGCAGCACAACTCTTCTTT
few	TRDV1	TRDJ1	23	TRDD3	CALGEESAFPILLGVTYTDKLIF	TGTGCTCTTGGGGAAGAATCCGCCTTTCCAATTTTACTGGGGGTTACGTACACCGATAAACTCATCTTT
few	TRDV1	TRDJ1	19	.	CALGELLFVQYRITDKLIF	TGTGCTCTTGGGGAACTCCTCTTCGTACAGTATCGAATCACCGATAAACTCATCTTT
few	TRDV2	TRDJ1	19	TRDD3	CACDALGDRDPAKTDKLIF	TGTGCCTGTGACGCACTGGGGGATAGAGACCCGGCAAAGACCGATAAACTCATCTTC
.	TRDV1	TRDJ1	22	TRDD3	CALGEPVWGIRRVGNNTDKLIF	TGTGCTCTTGGGGAACCGGTCTGGGGGATACGTCGGGTTGGTAACAACACCGATAAACTCATCTTT
.	TRDV1	TRDJ1	24	TRDD3	CALGELKDLLRPSGGSEYTDKLIF	TGTGCTCTTGGGGAACTAAAGGACCTCCTACGCCCCAGTGGGGGATCGGAGTACACCGATAAACTCATCTTT
.	TRDV1	TRDJ1	18	TRDD3	CALGEPLVRVGIRDKLIF	TGTGCTCTTGGGGAACCTCTGGTACGAGTGGGGATACGCGATAAACTCATCTTT
few	TRDV1	TRDJ1	15	.	CALGNQTPAFRKLIF	TGTGCTCTTGGGAACCAGACGCCGGCCTTCCGTAAACTCATCTTT
.	TRDV1	TRDJ1	22	TRDD2	CALGEPRTFLRTGDAGADKLIF	TGTGCTCTTGGGGAACCAAGAACCTTCCTACGGACTGGGGATGCGGGGGCCGATAAACTCATCTTT
few	TRDV1	TRDJ1	18	TRDD3	CALGERNRTWGIRYELIF	TGTGCTCTTGGGGAAAGAAACCGGACCTGGGGGATACGGTACGAACTCATCTTT